The text below deals with one T cell receptor (beta chain). Antigen unknown. The method was immunoSEQ multiplex PCR; TCRdb's version includes in-frame clones alone and lacks a portion of them. The table records over a million clones, roughly 74% of them present only once. The data derive from a study of shared clonotypes between healthy human individuals. Study-level points and caveats: Estimated richness was generally greater in naive than memory subsets. Generation probability values for non-shared clonotypes were lower than those for clonotypes shared by all four donors. Tissues were not sampled, only blood, and their repertoires likely differ.

The donor population consisted of healthy HIV-negative adults with no recent acute infections or vaccinations. The TCR originated in a man in his late teens or twenties in good health. Some clones in this sample may be carry-over from other donors' samples. Sequencing was carried out using memory CD4+ T cells from PBMCs. The subset was: CD45RA-negative fraction.

In DNA form, the CDR3 reads TGCGCCAGCAGCCAAGATACGGGCGGGAGGTCTCGGGAGCAGTTCTTC. Its protein is CASSQDTGGRSREQFF. This chain connects TRBV4-3 to TRBJ2-1; 8 positions agree with TRBD2. J gave up 10 bases and V 0 bases, and 11 bases lay outside the gene matches. Germline-derived CDR1 and CDR2 are LGHNA and YSLEER. This CDR3 is 16 amino acids long.